One sample yielded the 26 T cell receptor beta chains listed below, sequenced in a study of shared clonotypes between healthy human individuals. Assay: immunoSEQ multiplex PCR; the TCRdb copy retains only in-frame clones and omits some. The sample shows about a million clones, around three quarters of them seen only once. Input material: memory CD4+ T cells from PBMCs. Stated subset: CD45RA-negative fraction. The origin of the receptors is a man aged 18 to 29 in good health. Some clones in this sample may be carry-over from other donors' samples.

The V gene is TRBV10-3, the J gene TRBJ1-2; maybe TRBD1 (5 bases). Germline loops: CDR1 ENHRY, CDR2 SYGVKD. Trimming took 0 bases from V and 4 from J, leaving 9 bases between them. CDR3 size: 14 residues. For the CDR3, the DNA is TGTGCCATCAGTGAGTCGCTGGGGCTCTATGGCTACACCTTC. Amino acid sequence: CAISESLGLYGYTF.

The chain links TRBV7-2 to TRBJ2-7; the match to TRBD2 covers 7 bases. Germline V CDR1 and CDR2: SGHTA, FQGNSA. Unmatched junction bases numbered 6, after V lost 1 base and J lost 3 bases. The CDR3 is 15 amino acids. CDR3 in amino acids: CASSLGFSGYYEQYF. CDR3 DNA sequence: TGTGCCAGCAGCTTAGGATTTAGCGGGTACTACGAGCAGTACTTC.

V usage is TRBV11-3 and J usage is TRBJ2-3, with 7 bases identical to TRBD2. V lost 5 bases to trimming and J lost 1 base; unmatched junction nucleotides: 3. Germline lookup yields CDR1 SGHNT and CDR2 YENEEA. This CDR3 has 14 residues. CDR3 in amino acids: CASSASGGTDTQYF. CDR3 sequence (DNA): TGTGCCAGCAGCGCGAGCGGGGGCACAGATACGCAGTATTTT.

The V gene is TRBV19, the J gene TRBJ1-2, with D possibly TRBD1 on 5 matching bases. V gave up 9 bases and J gave up 4 bases, with 18 bases separating them. The CDR3 consists of 14 residues. The germline CDR1 and CDR2 sequences are LNHDA and SQIVND (reference sequence). This chain's CDR3 is CASVGVGGSYGYTF. The CDR3 DNA reads TGTGCCAGCGTGGGAGTTGGGGGAAGCTATGGCTACACCTTC.

The V call is TRBV11-2, the J call TRBJ1-6; D is unresolved. The CDR3 has 17 amino acids. V lost 0 bases to trimming and J lost 3 bases, with 12 bases between them. Germline assignment: CDR1 SGHAT and CDR2 FQNNGV. The CDR3 region has the DNA TGTGCCAGCAGCTTAGAACCAGCTCTGGACTATAATTCACCCCTCCACTTT. This sequence encodes CASSLEPALDYNSPLHF.

This sequence joins TRBV5-1 and TRBJ1-2; possibly TRBD1 for D (5 bases). The CDR3 extends over 16 amino acids. Germline V CDR1 and CDR2: SGHRS, YFSETQ. Trimming took off 3 bases at V and 3 bases at J, with 18 bases between the two ends. CDR3 in amino acids: CASSSPRDGSYYGYTF. Written as DNA, the CDR3 is TGCGCCAGCAGCTCGCCTCGGGACGGTTCCTACTATGGCTACACCTTC.

Notes on this clone: One junction end disagrees with the germline gene, perhaps due to a read error. The V call is TRBV6-5, the J call TRBJ1-5; D might be TRBD1 (5 bases). CDR1 and CDR2 from the germline V gene are MNHEY and SVGAGI. CDR3 length equals 14 residues. The CDR3 DNA reads as TGTGCCAGCAACTACGGGGGTAGCGATCAGCCCCAGCATTTT. This codes for CASNYGGSDQPQHF.

The chain couples TRBV2 to TRBJ1-5, with D possibly TRBD1 on 6 matching bases. CDR1 SNHLY and CDR2 FYNNEI come from the germline V gene. V was cut by 7 bases and J by 1 base, with 14 bases left in between. This CDR3 has 15 residues. The DNA of the CDR3 is TGTGCCAGCATAGGACAGAGCCCGAGCAATCAGCCCCAGCATTTT. As protein: CASIGQSPSNQPQHF.

J is TRBJ1-5 and V is TRBV2, with 9 bases identical to TRBD1. Germline assignment: CDR1 SNHLY and CDR2 FYNNEI. This CDR3 comprises 14 residues. Losses at the gene ends were 5 bases for V and 7 bases for J; bases not matched to a gene: 6. In nucleotides, the CDR3 is TGTGCCAGCAGTAAGGACAGGGGTCCACAGCCCCAGCATTTT. Protein: CASSKDRGPQPQHF.

The chain uses TRBV5-1 and TRBJ2-7, with 14 bases lining up with TRBD2. V lost 3 bases and J lost 3; bases outside the gene matches: 14. The CDR3 loop spans 19 amino acids. Per the germline V gene, CDR1 is SGHRS and CDR2 is YFSETQ. The CDR3, as DNA: TGCGCCAGCAGCTCCTCCTCTCCGGGACTAGCGGGAGCCTTCTACGAGCAGTACTTC. This codes for CASSSSSPGLAGAFYEQYF.

V usage is TRBV7-2 and J usage is TRBJ2-7; D possibly corresponds to TRBD2 (6 bases). The CDR3 spans 15 residues. Germline values: CDR1 SGHTA, CDR2 FQGNSA. The V gene lost 2 bases and the J gene lost 5 bases, with 16 bases spanning the gap. CDR3 sequence reads: CASSLSTLAFDEQYF. CDR3 coding DNA: TGTGCCAGCAGCTTATCTACCCTAGCGTTCGACGAGCAGTACTTC.

The chain recombines TRBV5-1 with TRBJ1-2; possibly TRBD1 for D (5 bases). The V and J ends lost 4 bases and 0 bases respectively, with 13 bases between them. Per the germline V gene, CDR1 is SGHRS and CDR2 is YFSETQ. This CDR3 has 15 residues. The CDR3 sequence is CASSQGGEANYGYTF. CDR3 bases: TGCGCCAGCAGCCAGGGCGGGGAAGCTAACTATGGCTACACCTTC.

The chain has TRBV28 and TRBJ2-3; D not resolved. The CDR3 is 11 residues long. The V gene lost 7 bases and the J gene lost 5 bases, with 7 bases spanning the gap. Germline CDR1 is MDHEN and CDR2 is SYDVKM. CDR3 protein: CASTNGDTQYF. In nucleotides, the CDR3 is TGTGCCAGCACAAATGGAGATACGCAGTATTTT.

This clone was observed a single time. The sample carries other DNA sequences with the same CDR3. The chain has TRBV9 and TRBJ2-7; tentative D call: TRBD2 (5 bases). CDR3 length equals 14 residues. The V end was cut by 0 bases, the J end by 3 bases, with 10 bases between. The germline V gene has CDR1 SGDLS and CDR2 YYNGEE. The CDR3 sequence: CASSVDPGSYEQYF. In DNA, the CDR3 is TGTGCCAGCAGCGTAGACCCGGGAAGCTACGAGCAGTACTTC.

The rearrangement joins TRBV6-6 to TRBJ1-1, with 8 nucleotides matching TRBD1. J lost 5 bases, V lost 6 bases, and 8 bases had no gene match. This CDR3 comprises 14 residues. Germline CDR1 MNHNY, CDR2 SVGAGI (reference sequence). CDR3 region: CASSQDRGKTEAFF. CDR3 sequence (DNA): TGTGCCAGCAGCCAAGACAGGGGAAAGACTGAAGCTTTCTTT.

The chain recombines TRBV27 with TRBJ1-1; D uncertain. Between the trimmed V and J ends, which lost 3 bases and 1 base, there was a span of 12 bases. The CDR3 has 15 residues. The germline V gene has CDR1 MNHEY and CDR2 SMNVEV (reference sequence). DNA for the CDR3: TGTGCCAGCAGTTTCAGGCTGGCCACGAACACTGAAGCTTTCTTT. This codes for CASSFRLATNTEAFF.

With regard to this clone: Possible read error: a much larger clone is one base away. The sample holds other DNA sequences that translate to the same CDR3. The chain employs TRBV30 and TRBJ1-1; D is unresolved. This CDR3 is built from 13 residues. Germline V CDR1 and CDR2: GTSNPN, SVGIG (reference sequence). CDR3 in amino acids: CAWSAMMNTEAFF. The DNA for the CDR3 is TGTGCCTGGAGCGCTATGATGAACACCGAAGCTTTCTTT.

This chain links TRBV7-3 with TRBJ2-3; 13 nucleotides agree with TRBD2. Trimming took 5 bases from V and 5 from J; bases not matched to a gene: 7. CDR1 and CDR2 from the germline V gene are SGHTA and FQGTGA. This CDR3 has 16 residues. Here the CDR3 DNA reads TGTGCCAGCAGCCGTACTAGCGGGAGGGCAGGAGATACGCAGTATTTT. Translating it yields CASSRTSGRAGDTQYF.

With regard to this clone: With only one base between it and a far larger clone, this is likely a read error. This chain links TRBV30 with TRBJ1-5; D is possibly TRBD1 (5 bases). Germline values: CDR1 GTSNPN, CDR2 SVGIG (reference sequence). This CDR3 has 15 amino acids. This CDR3 is CARSAGFGGNQPQHF. CDR3 coding DNA: TGTGCCCGGAGTGCTGGGTTCGGGGGTAATCAGCCCCAGCATTTT.

This clone was detected once. The chain combines TRBV28 with TRBJ2-4, with D perhaps TRBD1 or TRBD2 (6 bases each). This CDR3 is built from 14 residues. In germline, CDR1 is MDHEN, CDR2 SYDVKM. Between the trimmed V and J ends, which lost 8 bases and 6 bases, there was a span of 17 bases. CDR3 nucleotides: TGTGCCAGCGGAGGGGGGACCTTGAGAAACATTCAGTACTTC. Protein product: CASGGGTLRNIQYF. Supplemented by reference TRBV28 and TRBJ2-4, the full variable domain reads DVKVTQSSRYLVKRTGEKVFLECVQDMDHENMFWYRQDPGLGLRLIYFSYDVKMKEKGDIPEGYSVSREKKERFSLILESASTNQTSMYLCASGGGTLRNIQYFGAGTRLSVL.

The rearrangement uses TRBV28 and TRBJ1-5; a possible D gene is TRBD1 (5 bases). This CDR3 contains 16 residues. Between the trimmed V and J ends, which lost 5 bases and 0 bases, there was a span of 14 bases. CDR1 and CDR2 from the germline V gene are MDHEN and SYDVKM. The CDR3 nucleotides read TGTGCCAGCAGTGCGCAGGGTAGGTCTAGCAATCAGCCCCAGCATTTT. It encodes CASSAQGRSSNQPQHF.

CDR3 sequence (DNA): TGTGCCAGCAGCATCGGGACAGAGAACACCATATATTTT. Translation gives CASSIGTENTIYF. The chain employs TRBV4-2 and TRBJ1-3; 7 bases are shared with TRBD1. The V gene's germline CDR1 is LGHNA and CDR2 YNFKEQ. The CDR3 loop spans 13 amino acids. J was trimmed by 7 bases and V by 5 bases; bases with no gene match: 5.

The chain couples TRBV7-2 to TRBJ1-2; TRBD1 matches 10 bases. The germline V gene has CDR1 SGHTA and CDR2 FQGNSA. The CDR3 runs 14 residues. J gave up 5 bases and V 5 bases, and 5 bases lay outside the gene matches. CDR3 amino acids: CASSLTGGAYGYTF. Here the CDR3 DNA reads TGTGCCAGCAGCCTGACAGGGGGCGCTTATGGCTACACCTTC.

This clone was picked up a small number of times. The gene calls are TRBV5-1 and TRBJ1-2, with 7 bases fitting TRBD1. Losses at the gene ends were 5 bases for V and 1 base for J; bases not matched to a gene: 5. The germline CDR1 and CDR2 sequences are SGHRS and YFSETQ. The CDR3 is 14 residues long. CDR3: CASRGGTVNYGYTF. CDR3 nucleotides: TGCGCCAGCAGGGGCGGGACAGTTAACTATGGCTACACCTTC.

At least ten counts were recorded for this clone. Other DNA sequences of this sample code for an identical CDR3. The chain employs TRBV7-2 and TRBJ2-7, with D tentatively TRBD2 (6 bases). In germline, CDR1 is SGHTA, CDR2 FQGNSA. Trimming took off 2 bases at V and 3 bases at J, with 8 bases between the two ends. There are 13 residues in the CDR3. CDR3 coding DNA: TGTGCCAGCAGCTTAAGCGGGCTCTACGAGCAGTACTTC. This translates into CASSLSGLYEQYF. Variable domain in full (rest from reference TRBV7-2 and TRBJ2-7): GAGVSQSPSNKVTEKGKDVELRCDPISGHTALYWYRQSLGQGLEFLIYFQGNSAPDKSGLPSDRFSAERTGGSVSTLTIQRTQQEDSAVYLCASSLSGLYEQYFGPGTRLTVT.

V and J are TRBV6-5 and TRBJ1-4, with D perhaps TRBD1 (5 bases). Germline-derived CDR1 and CDR2 are MNHEY and SVGAGI. The length of the CDR3 is 14 residues. Trimming took off 6 bases at V and 3 bases at J, with 11 bases between the two ends. CDR3 bases: TGTGCCAGCAGCTCCGGGGACGCTAATGAAAAACTGTTTTTT. It yields the protein CASSSGDANEKLFF.